Listed below are T cell receptor beta chains from one sample, sequenced in a study of blood T cells in healthy people across ages. A single record per CDR3 protein comes from TCRdb applying MiXCR to the 5' RACE reads. The sample yields more than 1,000,000 distinct CDR3 sequences, approximately 25% seen once. The same data also contributed to another study, on T cells of mothers and their children.

Sequencing was performed on blood. These receptors came from a girl under 10 years old in good health. Both conserved end residues are part of each CDR3. The D gene is left open where the match is weak. Some rows have no size entry. The others give once, few or many, or a class for an expanded clone.

j_call: TRBJ2-4; clone_size: NA; v_call: TRBV28; d_call: TRBD2; cdr3_aa: CASSRTSGRENIQCF; cdr3_nt: TGTGCCAGCAGTAGGACTAGCGGGAGGGAGAACATTCAGTGCTTC
j_call: TRBJ2-3; clone_size: many; v_call: TRBV7-2; d_call: TRBD2; cdr3_aa: CASSSTSGSSDTQYF; cdr3_nt: TGTGCCAGCAGCTCGACTAGCGGGAGCTCAGATACGCAGTATTTT
j_call: TRBJ1-1; clone_size: few; v_call: TRBV10-3; d_call: NA; cdr3_aa: CAISESPGNTEAFF; cdr3_nt: TGTGCCATCAGTGAGTCCCCGGGGAACACTGAAGCTTTCTTT
j_call: TRBJ2-7; clone_size: few; v_call: TRBV20-1; d_call: NA; cdr3_aa: CSARDEGRYEQYF; cdr3_nt: TGCAGTGCTAGAGATGAGGGCCGATACGAGCAGTACTTC
j_call: TRBJ2-7; clone_size: NA; v_call: TRBV7-3; d_call: NA; cdr3_aa: CASSLSGGATYEQYF; cdr3_nt: TGTGCCAGCAGCTTAAGTGGAGGGGCTACCTACGAGCAGTACTTC
j_call: TRBJ1-1; clone_size: NA; v_call: TRBV10-3; d_call: TRBD1; cdr3_aa: CAITPGQVNTEAFF; cdr3_nt: TGTGCCATCACCCCGGGACAGGTCAACACTGAAGCTTTCTTT
j_call: TRBJ2-4; clone_size: NA; v_call: TRBV4-1; d_call: NA; cdr3_aa: CASSRPEYGESGKNIQYF; cdr3_nt: TGCGCCAGCAGCCGCCCGGAGTATGGGGAGTCCGGCAAAAACATTCAGTACTTC
j_call: TRBJ2-1; clone_size: NA; v_call: TRBV7-2; d_call: NA; cdr3_aa: CASSLDKHEQFF; cdr3_nt: TGTGCCAGCAGCCTGGACAAACATGAGCAGTTCTTC
j_call: TRBJ2-3; clone_size: NA; v_call: TRBV9; d_call: NA; cdr3_aa: CASSSGTSHTDTQYF; cdr3_nt: TGTGCCAGCAGCTCTGGGACTTCCCACACAGATACGCAGTATTTT
j_call: TRBJ1-1; clone_size: NA; v_call: TRBV20-1; d_call: TRBD1; cdr3_aa: CSARPRGPALNTEAFF; cdr3_nt: TGCAGTGCTAGACCCAGGGGGCCTGCCTTGAACACTGAAGCTTTCTTT
j_call: TRBJ2-7; clone_size: few; v_call: TRBV29-1; d_call: TRBD1; cdr3_aa: CSVLGTASYEQYF; cdr3_nt: TGCAGCGTTCTGGGGACAGCCTCCTACGAGCAGTACTTC
j_call: TRBJ2-2; clone_size: few; v_call: TRBV25-1; d_call: NA; cdr3_aa: CASSEWGTTGELFF; cdr3_nt: TGTGCCAGCAGTGAATGGGGGACCACCGGGGAGCTGTTTTTT
j_call: TRBJ2-5; clone_size: NA; v_call: TRBV27; d_call: TRBD2; cdr3_aa: CASGVGLAGAEQYF; cdr3_nt: TGTGCCAGCGGAGTGGGACTAGCGGGAGCGGAGCAGTACTTC
j_call: TRBJ2-1; clone_size: NA; v_call: TRBV5-5; d_call: NA; cdr3_aa: CASSFGPFNEQFF; cdr3_nt: TGTGCCAGCAGCTTTGGCCCCTTCAATGAGCAGTTCTTC
j_call: TRBJ2-7; clone_size: few; v_call: TRBV29-1; d_call: TRBD1; cdr3_aa: CSVGQGRTYEQYF; cdr3_nt: TGCAGCGTTGGACAGGGACGAACCTACGAGCAGTACTTC
j_call: TRBJ2-7; clone_size: NA; v_call: TRBV29-1; d_call: NA; cdr3_aa: CSVGGVDRQNSYEQYF; cdr3_nt: TGCAGCGTTGGCGGGGTGGACAGGCAGAATTCCTACGAGCAGTACTTC
j_call: TRBJ2-1; clone_size: NA; v_call: TRBV6-6; d_call: NA; cdr3_aa: CASSYSIPTQEYEQFF; cdr3_nt: TGTGCCAGCAGTTACTCGATACCCACCCAGGAGTACGAGCAGTTCTTC
j_call: TRBJ2-5; clone_size: NA; v_call: TRBV2; d_call: NA; cdr3_aa: CASITGWDGETQYF; cdr3_nt: TGTGCCAGCATTACAGGGTGGGATGGAGAGACCCAGTACTTC
j_call: TRBJ2-1; clone_size: many; v_call: TRBV6-2/TRBV6-3; d_call: TRBD1; cdr3_aa: CASKRTGGGEQFF; cdr3_nt: TGTGCCAGCAAACGGACAGGGGGTGGTGAGCAGTTCTTC
j_call: TRBJ2-1; clone_size: NA; v_call: TRBV14; d_call: NA; cdr3_aa: CASSQDGGDEVYRGYNEQFF; cdr3_nt: TGTGCCAGCAGCCAAGATGGGGGGGATGAAGTCTACAGGGGCTACAATGAGCAGTTCTTC
j_call: TRBJ2-1; clone_size: few; v_call: TRBV9; d_call: NA; cdr3_aa: CASSPDATLSYNEQFF; cdr3_nt: TGTGCCAGCAGCCCCGATGCAACCCTCTCCTACAATGAGCAGTTCTTC
j_call: TRBJ1-2; clone_size: NA; v_call: TRBV5-1; d_call: TRBD1; cdr3_aa: CASSDKSGGRYGDTF; cdr3_nt: TGCGCCAGCAGCGATAAATCAGGGGGAAGGTATGGCGACACCTTC
j_call: TRBJ2-7; clone_size: few; v_call: TRBV12-3/TRBV12-4; d_call: TRBD1; cdr3_aa: CASSLAGQGRHEQYF; cdr3_nt: TGTGCCAGCAGTTTGGCGGGACAGGGCAGGCACGAGCAGTACTTC
j_call: TRBJ2-5; clone_size: NA; v_call: TRBV7-2; d_call: NA; cdr3_aa: CASSNVRALQETQYF; cdr3_nt: TGTGCCAGCAGCAACGTCAGAGCTCTCCAAGAGACCCAGTACTTC